These 17 T cell receptor beta chains were all obtained from the same sample, sequenced in a study of blood T cell repertoires in COVID-19. Profiled with immunoSEQ multiplex PCR; TCRdb holds only in-frame clones, not every one. In the table there are some 100,000 clones, approximately 87% of which are singletons. The sequencing sample was made of peripheral blood. These receptors originate from a man between 65 and 79 years old who had recovered from COVID-19.

J is TRBJ2-1 and V is TRBV11-1, with TRBD1 matching 10 bases. The CDR3 runs 14 residues. The junction had 5 bases not matched to a gene; V was cut back by 5 bases and J by 7 bases. Germline V gene sequence: CDR1 SGHAT, CDR2 FQDESV (reference sequence). CDR3 coding DNA: TGTGCCAGCAGCCACCGGGACAGGGGAAATGAGCAGTTCTTC. It yields the protein CASSHRDRGNEQFF.

The rearrangement links TRBV4-2 to TRBJ1-2; the match to TRBD1 covers 8 bases. CDR3 length: 16 amino acids. The germline CDR1 and CDR2 sequences are LGHNA and YNFKEQ. V gave up 2 bases and J gave up 4 bases; unmatched junction bases: 9. The CDR3 DNA reads as TGTGCCAGCAGCCAACCGGGACAGGCGTCACCCTATGGCTACACCTTC. Its protein product is CASSQPGQASPYGYTF.

The rearrangement uses TRBV9 and TRBJ1-4; perhaps TRBD1 as D (6 bases). This CDR3 contains 14 residues. Trimming removed 3 bases at V and 5 bases at J, with 11 bases between. CDR1 SGDLS and CDR2 YYNGEE come from the germline V gene. CDR3 loop: CASSEQGGNEKLFF. CDR3 in DNA: TGTGCCAGCAGCGAACAGGGTGGCAATGAAAAACTGTTTTTT. The variable domain in full, completed from reference TRBV9 and TRBJ1-4, reads DSGVTQTPKHLITATGQRVTLRCSPRSGDLSVYWYQQSLDQGLQFLIQYYNGEERAKGNILERFSAQQFPDLHSELNLSSLELGDSALYFCASSEQGGNEKLFFGSGTQLSVL.

This chain uses TRBV30 with TRBJ2-4; TRBD2 might be the D (5 bases). CDR3 length equals 14 residues. Trimming cost V 3 bases and J 5 bases, with 14 bases left between them. Germline CDR1 reads GTSNPN; CDR2 reads SVGIG (reference sequence). The DNA of the CDR3 is TGTGCCTGGAGGAGAGCGGCGGACCAAAACATTCAGTACTTC. Translating it yields CAWRRAADQNIQYF.

The V call is TRBV5-8, the J call TRBJ2-2; no definite D call. The CDR3 has 15 amino acids. Deletions cut 5 bases from V and 3 bases from J, with 14 bases between. Germline V CDR1 and CDR2: SGHTS, YDEGEE. The DNA of the CDR3 is TGTGCCAGCAGGTCGAGGAACCTAGACACCGGGGAGCTGTTTTTT. It translates to CASRSRNLDTGELFF. The complete variable domain, with remaining parts taken from reference TRBV5-8 and TRBJ2-2, reads EAGVTQSPTHLIKTRGQQATLRCSPISGHTSVYWYQQALGLGLQFLLWYDEGEERNRGNFPPRFSGRQFPNYSSELNVNALELEDSALYLCASRSRNLDTGELFFGEGSRLTVL.

The J gene is TRBJ2-5, the V gene TRBV21-1; the table's D call of TRBD1 was not tested on the DNA. TRBV21-1 is designated a pseudogene. This CDR3 comprises 16 residues. The CDR3 nucleotides read TGTGCCAGCAGCATCTACCACAGGGGGCGCGGAGAGACCCAGTACTTC. Its protein product is CASSIYHRGRGETQYF.

The V and J genes are TRBV5-1 and TRBJ2-3; 7 bases fit TRBD1. J was trimmed by 4 bases and V by 5 bases; bases with no gene match: 7. The CDR3 covers 14 residues. Germline lookup yields CDR1 SGHRS and CDR2 YFSETQ. CDR3 protein: CASREGGEADTQYF. Written as DNA, the CDR3 is TGCGCCAGCAGGGAAGGGGGCGAGGCAGATACGCAGTATTTT.

The chain links TRBV5-4 to TRBJ1-2, with D possibly matching TRBD1 (5 bases). The length of the CDR3 is 15 residues. Trimming removed 3 bases from V and 2 bases from J, with 14 bases in between. CDR1 is SGHNT and CDR2 is YYREEE in the germline V gene (reference sequence). The CDR3 bases are TGTGCCAGCAGCTCGGGGGACGGAAAGAACTATGGCTACACCTTC. This sequence encodes CASSSGDGKNYGYTF. Full variable domain (rest looked up from reference TRBV5-4 and TRBJ1-2): ETGVTQSPTHLIKTRGQQVTLRCSSQSGHNTVSWYQQALGQGPQFIFQYYREEENGRGNFPPRFSGLQFPNYSSELNVNALELDDSALYLCASSSGDGKNYGYTFGSGTRLTVV.

This rearrangement joins TRBV28 to TRBJ1-1, with TRBD1 matching 7 bases. Looked up from germline, CDR1 is MDHEN and CDR2 is SYDVKM. The V segment lost 4 bases and the J segment 2 bases; nucleotides outside the gene matches: 10. The CDR3 is 16 amino acids. DNA of the CDR3: TGTGCCAGCAGTTACGCCGGGACAGTCTTAAACACTGAAGCTTTCTTT. This codes for CASSYAGTVLNTEAFF.

The CDR3 loop reads CASGTSGRYNEQFF. In DNA form, the CDR3 reads TGTGCCAGCGGGACTAGCGGGAGGTACAATGAGCAGTTCTTC. This sequence joins TRBV27 and TRBJ2-1; 15 nucleotides match TRBD2. V lost 8 bases to trimming and J lost 4 bases; unmatched junction nucleotides: 0. The CDR3 has 14 residues. Germline CDR1 and CDR2: MNHEY and SMNVEV (reference sequence).

The V and J genes are TRBV24-1 and TRBJ2-3; 8 positions agree with TRBD1. The CDR3 totals 17 residues. The trim removed 3 bases at V and 6 bases at J, leaving 13 bases unmatched. CDR1 KGHDR and CDR2 SFDVKD come from the germline V gene. The CDR3 sequence is CATSDLTPDRESDTQYF. As DNA, the CDR3 is TGTGCCACCAGTGATCTAACCCCGGACAGGGAATCCGATACGCAGTATTTT.

The V call is TRBV7-2, the J call TRBJ1-2; a possible D gene is TRBD1 (6 bases). The germline V and J ends were trimmed by 5 bases and 4 bases, with 11 bases remaining between them. This CDR3 is built from 13 residues. The germline gives CDR1 SGHTA, CDR2 FQGNSA. CDR3 bases: TGTGCCAGCAGCCCACAGGGATTCTATGGCTACACCTTC. It codes for CASSPQGFYGYTF.

The chain couples TRBV7-6 to TRBJ1-6, with D unclear. Germline V gene lookup returns CDR1 SGHVS and CDR2 FNYEAQ. There are 14 residues in the CDR3. V dropped 3 bases and J dropped 9 bases, with 12 bases sitting between them. DNA of the CDR3: TGTGCCAGCAGCTTTGGAGGGCTAAGTTCACCCCTCCACTTT. Its translation: CASSFGGLSSPLHF.

This rearrangement joins TRBV12-3 or TRBV12-4 to TRBJ1-2; D is undetermined. The V end was cut by 3 bases, the J end by 8 bases, with 10 bases between. The CDR3 is 12 residues long. The DNA for the CDR3 is TGTGCCAGCAGTTTGGTGACAAGGGGCTACACCTTC. Its translation is CASSLVTRGYTF.

This clone was picked up a small number of times. This sequence joins TRBV11-2 and TRBJ1-1; D is undetermined. There are 16 residues in the CDR3. Between the trimmed V and J ends, which lost 2 bases and 0 bases, there was a span of 13 bases. Germline-derived CDR1 and CDR2 are SGHAT and FQNNGV. CDR3: CASSLRRSYMNTEAFF. The CDR3 DNA reads TGTGCCAGCAGCTTAAGGAGGAGTTACATGAACACTGAAGCTTTCTTT.

The V call is TRBV19, the J call TRBJ1-4, with D tentatively TRBD1 (6 bases). This CDR3 is built from 15 residues. V shed 5 bases and J shed 4 bases, with 14 bases lying between them. Looked up from germline, CDR1 is LNHDA and CDR2 is SQIVND (reference sequence). CDR3 protein: CASSGRGAGNEKLFF. Written as DNA, the CDR3 is TGTGCCAGTAGTGGTCGGGGGGCCGGTAATGAAAAACTGTTTTTT.

The chain recombines TRBV6-6 with TRBJ2-5; 8 nucleotides agree with TRBD1. The J segment lost 4 bases and the V segment lost 5 bases, leaving 0 bases of the junction unmatched. The germline gives CDR1 MNHNY, CDR2 SVGAGI (reference sequence). The CDR3 runs 12 residues. This chain's CDR3 is CASSQGAETQYF. CDR3 coding DNA: TGTGCCAGCAGTCAGGGGGCAGAGACCCAGTACTTC.